One sample yielded the 13 T cell receptor beta chains listed below, sequenced in a study of blood T cell repertoires in COVID-19. Some clones are missing from TCRdb's copy, which holds only in-frame ones; the method was immunoSEQ multiplex PCR. The repertoire holds some 50,000 clones, with around 86% as singletons. The source material was peripheral blood. Receptor source: an older man with acute or convalescent COVID-19.

The chain joins TRBV18 to TRBJ1-1, with D unresolved. With 2 bases removed from V and 6 bases from J, the gap between germline ends came to 13 bases. CDR3 size: 14 residues. The germline V gene has CDR1 KGHSH and CDR2 LQKENI. CDR3 amino acids: CASSPSIMGAEAFF. CDR3 bases: TGTGCCAGCTCACCATCCATAATGGGAGCTGAAGCTTTCTTT.

The chain combines TRBV7-2 with TRBJ2-1, with a tentative D call TRBD2 (7 bases). Germline CDR1 SGHTA, CDR2 FQGNSA. V was clipped by 1 base and J by 9 bases, with 13 bases between them. The CDR3 consists of 14 residues. The CDR3 DNA follows: TGTGCCAGCAGCTTAGATCGGGGGGCTGGTGAGCAGTTCTTC. Translation: CASSLDRGAGEQFF. Full variable domain (outside the CDR3, taken from reference TRBV7-2 and TRBJ2-1): GAGVSQSPSNKVTEKGKDVELRCDPISGHTALYWYRQSLGQGLEFLIYFQGNSAPDKSGLPSDRFSAERTGGSVSTLTIQRTQQEDSAVYLCASSLDRGAGEQFFGPGTRLTVL.

V usage is TRBV29-1 and J usage is TRBJ1-1, with D tentatively TRBD1 (6 bases). This CDR3 region has 12 residues. Deletions cut 6 bases from V and 4 bases from J, with 12 bases between. Germline V gene sequence: CDR1 SQVTM, CDR2 ANQGSEA. CDR3 loop: CSVKGVGTEAFF. The CDR3 DNA follows: TGCAGCGTCAAGGGGGTGGGCACTGAAGCTTTCTTT.

This sequence joins TRBV30 and TRBJ1-2; TRBD1 matches at 9 bases. Germline-derived CDR1 and CDR2 are GTSNPN and SVGIG (reference sequence). The junction had 17 bases not matched to a gene; V was cut back by 2 bases and J by 7 bases. The length of the CDR3 is 17 residues. The CDR3 reads CAWSFPRTGVGDVGYTF. For the CDR3, the DNA is TGTGCCTGGAGTTTTCCAAGGACAGGGGTGGGGGATGTTGGCTACACCTTC. Variable domain in full (rest from reference TRBV30 and TRBJ1-2): SQTIHQWPATLVQPVGSPLSLECTVEGTSNPNLYWYRQAAGRGLQLLFYSVGIGQISSEVPQNLSASRPQDRQFILSSKKLLLSDSGFYLCAWSFPRTGVGDVGYTFGSGTRLTVV.

The chain carries TRBV25-1 and TRBJ1-5; no clear D. The germline CDR1 and CDR2 sequences are MGHDK and SYGVNS. The CDR3 contains 15 residues. V was trimmed by 3 bases and J by 4 bases, leaving 13 bases between them. CDR3 in amino acids: CASSDGVSDNQPQHF. CDR3 DNA: TGTGCCAGCAGTGATGGAGTTTCGGATAATCAGCCCCAGCATTTT.

The chain links TRBV7-2 to TRBJ1-1; TRBD1 aligns across 7 bases. The V gene end was trimmed by 5 bases and the J gene end by 4 bases; junction bases not matched to a gene: 7. Per the germline V gene, CDR1 is SGHTA and CDR2 is FQGNSA. The CDR3 extends over 14 amino acids. This CDR3 reads CASSGYRGSTEAFF. CDR3 coding DNA: TGTGCCAGCAGCGGTTACAGGGGAAGCACTGAAGCTTTCTTT.

CDR3 DNA sequence: TGTGCCAGCAACAGCGGGGGTAGGTCAGATACGCAGTATTTT. It translates to CASNSGGRSDTQYF. This chain uses TRBV2 with TRBJ2-3, with 8 bases that match TRBD2. Germline trimming cut 7 bases from V and 4 bases from J; bases unmatched to any gene: 7. Germline loops: CDR1 SNHLY, CDR2 FYNNEI. The CDR3 consists of 14 residues.

As DNA, the CDR3 is TGTGCCACCAGTGATTCTCTGGCCCCCTACGAGCAGTACTTC. It encodes CATSDSLAPYEQYF. The chain joins TRBV24-1 to TRBJ2-7; no clear D gene. Germline CDR1 reads KGHDR; CDR2 reads SFDVKD. V lost 2 bases and J lost 2, with 9 bases in between. CDR3 length: 14 residues.

The sample holds a few counts of this clone. The DNA of the CDR3 is TGTGCCAGCAGCCAATTGCCAGTCAATTCACCCCTCCACTTT. Amino acid sequence: CASSQLPVNSPLHF. The chain employs TRBV3-1 (or the pseudogene TRBV3-2) and TRBJ1-6; D remains ambiguous. The CDR3 length is 14 residues. Germline loops: CDR1 LGHDT, CDR2 YNNKEL (reference sequence). The V end lost 2 bases, the J end lost 7 bases, and 9 bases lay between the germline ends.

The V gene is TRBV7-6, the J gene TRBJ2-3, with 9 positions matching TRBD1. CDR1 SGHVS and CDR2 FNYEAQ come from the germline V gene. The CDR3 sequence is 15 residues long. Germline trimming cut 4 bases from V and 0 bases from J; bases unmatched to any gene: 2. CDR3 DNA: TGTGCCAGCAGCTCCGGGACAGGGAGCACAGATACGCAGTATTTT. It yields the protein CASSSGTGSTDTQYF. Complete variable domain (other parts from reference TRBV7-6 and TRBJ2-3): GAGVSQSPRYKVTKRGQDVALRCDPISGHVSLYWYRQALGQGPEFLTYFNYEAQQDKSGLPNDRFSAERPEGSISTLTIQRTEQRDSAMYRCASSSGTGSTDTQYFGPGTRLTVL.

This chain links TRBV5-1 with TRBJ2-3; D gene uncertain. V was pared by 2 bases and J by 3 bases, with 4 bases between. The germline V gene encodes CDR1 SGHRS and CDR2 YFSETQ. The CDR3 is made up of 12 amino acids. The CDR3 DNA follows: TGCGCCAGCAGCTTCCAGACAGATACGCAGTATTTT. Amino acids: CASSFQTDTQYF.

The chain joins TRBV6-5 to TRBJ1-1; D is possibly TRBD1 (6 bases). The germline CDR1 and CDR2 sequences are MNHEY and SVGAGI. The V gene lost 6 bases and the J gene lost 1 base, with 12 bases spanning the gap. The CDR3 extends over 14 amino acids. CDR3 DNA sequence: TGTGCCAGCAGCCACACAGGGCCGAACACTGAAGCTTTCTTT. Amino acid sequence: CASSHTGPNTEAFF.

The chain joins TRBV5-6 to TRBJ2-3, with TRBD1 matching 7 bases. Germline CDR1 is SGHDT and CDR2 is YYEEEE. The CDR3 has 16 amino acids. V trimming: 4 bases; J trimming: 0 bases; junction bases outside the gene matches: 8. CDR3 loop: CASSLYRGPSTDTQYF. CDR3 DNA sequence: TGTGCCAGCAGCCTTTACAGGGGACCTAGCACAGATACGCAGTATTTT.